This T cell receptor (beta chain) stems from a study of shared clonotypes between healthy human individuals. Study as a whole: Serving as donors were a couple of women and three men, whose ages spanned 18 to 49. General study results and limits: Relative to their counterparts shared across all four donors, non-shared clonotypes exhibited diminished generation probabilities.

Each replicate PCR on the sorted subsets used around 200 ng DNA (around 30,000 T cell genomes). Method: immunoSEQ multiplex PCR; TCRdb's copy keeps in-frame clones and lacks some. Of millions of clones listed, 85% to 95% are singletons. Germline V gene lookup returns CDR1 SGHNT and CDR2 YENEEA. The germline V and J ends were trimmed by 5 bases and 6 bases, with 13 bases remaining between them. The length of the CDR3 is 14 residues. This clone has only one observation. The antigen is undetermined. There were only Caucasian adults among the donors, and all lived in Nashville, Tennessee. Material: naive CD4+ T cells sorted from blood. Subset given: CD45RA+ positively selected. The V gene is TRBV11-3, the J gene TRBJ2-2, with a tentative D call TRBD1 (5 bases). The receptor's source is a man aged 18-30 years in good health. CDR3 protein: CASSPQGTPGELFF. The CDR3 DNA follows: TGTGCCAGCAGCCCCCAGGGCACCCCCGGGGAGCTGTTTTTT.